The rows below give T cell receptor beta chains drawn from one sample of a study of OX40 agonist ivuxolimab in advanced cancers. Generated by immunoSEQ multiplex PCR, the TCRdb table keeps only in-frame clones and is missing some. The sample lists some 83,000 clones, over 90% occurring once. The specimen was CD4+ or CD8+ T cells sorted from blood, collected in a trial of the OX40 agonist ivuxolimab. These receptors were taken from an adult with an advanced solid tumor such as melanoma, head and neck, liver or kidney cancer. Each CDR3 is given with its conserved first and last residue. The D gene is left open where the match is weak. The size field is filled for only some rows; it gives once, few, many or a size class.

cdr3_aa cdr3_nt clone_size j_call d_call v_call
CASSPPGRGVVTEAFF TGCGCCAGCAGCCCCCCGGGACGGGGGGTTGTCACTGAAGCTTTCTTT NA TRBJ1-1 NA TRBV5-1
CASSSGFSNQPQHF TGTGCCAGCAGCTCTGGGTTTAGCAATCAGCCCCAGCATTTT NA TRBJ1-5 NA TRBV5-6
CASSRTGFQETQYF TGTGCCAGCAGCCGGACAGGGTTCCAAGAGACCCAGTACTTC NA TRBJ2-5 TRBD1 TRBV11-2
CASSPGFRYEQYF TGTGCCAGCAGCCCGGGTTTTAGATACGAGCAGTACTTC NA TRBJ2-7 NA TRBV6-5
CASSGTASYNEQFF TGTGCCAGCAGCGGGACAGCCTCCTACAATGAGCAGTTCTTC NA TRBJ2-1 TRBD1 TRBV7-9
CASSLSGGGTDTQYF TGTGCCAGCAGTTTATCAGGGGGGGGCACAGATACGCAGTATTTT NA TRBJ2-3 NA TRBV27
CASSWAQGNSPLHF TGCGCCAGCAGCTGGGCCCAAGGCAATTCACCCCTCCACTTT NA TRBJ1-6 NA TRBV5-1
CASSPDRVGEQYF TGTGCCAGTAGTCCTGATAGAGTCGGGGAGCAGTACTTC NA TRBJ2-7 NA TRBV19
CASKDRGPRGELFF TGTGCCAGCAAAGACAGGGGTCCTCGGGGGGAGCTGTTTTTT NA TRBJ2-2 TRBD1 TRBV27
CSVNRDEKLFF TGCAGCGTTAATAGGGATGAAAAACTGTTTTTT NA TRBJ1-4 NA TRBV29-1
CASSEVTQVNTEAFF TGTGCCAGCAGTGAAGTAACCCAGGTGAACACTGAAGCTTTCTTT NA TRBJ1-1 NA TRBV6-1
CASSEGLRQYNSPLHF TGTGCCAGCAGTGAGGGGCTGAGACAGTATAATTCACCCCTCCACTTT NA TRBJ1-6 NA TRBV6-1
CASSLVDNEQFF TGTGCCAGCAGTTTAGTAGACAATGAGCAGTTCTTC NA TRBJ2-1 NA TRBV28
CASSLYLGETGELFF TGTGCCAGCAGTTTATATCTTGGGGAGACCGGGGAGCTGTTTTTT once TRBJ2-2 NA TRBV27
CASSPQAGIEAFF TGTGCCAGCAGCCCTCAGGCCGGGATAGAAGCTTTCTTT few TRBJ1-1 NA TRBV7-6
CASSGSGRGLRETQYF TGTGCCAGCAGCGGGTCGGGCAGGGGGCTTCGGGAGACCCAGTACTTC NA TRBJ2-5 TRBD1 TRBV28
CASSVGTGVSPLHF TGTGCCAGCAGCGTAGGGACAGGAGTTTCACCCCTCCACTTT NA TRBJ1-6 TRBD1 TRBV9
CASSGNTIYF TGTGCCAGTAGTGGAAACACCATATATTTT NA TRBJ1-3 NA TRBV19